This T cell receptor beta chain was captured by sequencing in a study of cytomegalovirus exposure and HLA in healthy donors. About the research overall: The early release's HLA-typed donors yielded approximately 81 million unique TCRs.

The PCR ran on 60 Vbeta and 13 Jbeta primers. As processed by the authors: Some 10 million of tens of millions of unique TCR beta chains were shared, per a later count. The assay was immunoSEQ multiplex PCR, and TCRdb's table has in-frame clones only and misses some. V, J and clone size are those of that table, while D and trimming were read from the DNA. The data contain hundreds of thousands of clones, roughly four fifths of them seen just once; the ten biggest clones take up 0.58%. Concerning this clone: Antigen: not known. The junction does not match germline at one end; this may be a read error.

Germline CDR1 SEHNR, CDR2 FQNEAQ (reference sequence). The CDR3 totals 12 residues. Study observations and caveats: In an earlier analysis, about 90% or about 30%: the productive usage of most TCR beta V segments. A later analysis linked a missense DCLRE1C variant to TCR beta V- and J-gene trimming.

The clonotype was recovered from a woman aged 40-49 years in good health and CMV-seronegative. Sequenced sample: PBMCs. V is TRBV7-9 and J is TRBJ1-6; 10 nucleotides align to TRBD1. DNA of the CDR3: TGTTCCAGCAGCTTCGAGGGACAGGGGTTTCACTTT. It translates to CSSSFEGQGFHF.